This is a list of T cell receptor beta chains from one sample in a study of shared clonotypes between healthy human individuals. Data came from immunoSEQ multiplex PCR; TCRdb stores just in-frame clones and leaves some out. The profile shows roughly 1,800,000 clones, about 94% of them singletons. Sequenced: naive CD8+ T cells sorted from blood. These receptors were obtained from a man younger than 35 in good health. CDR3s include the opening cysteine and the closing phenylalanine or tryptophan. D genes are given only for firm matches. Size tells how often a clone was seen (once, few, many) or the class of an expanded clone, and some rows leave it out.

D gene: .; clone size: .; V gene: TRBV5-6; J gene: TRBJ1-6; CDR3 protein: CASSPEGYNSPLHF; CDR3 DNA: TGTGCCAGCAGCCCGGAGGGCTATAATTCACCCCTCCACTTT
D gene: TRBD1; clone size: .; V gene: TRBV18; J gene: TRBJ2-7; CDR3 protein: CASSPEGQGYNEQYF; CDR3 DNA: TGTGCCAGCTCACCGGAGGGACAGGGGTACAACGAGCAGTACTTC
D gene: .; clone size: .; V gene: TRBV12-2; J gene: TRBJ2-5; CDR3 protein: CASRLRRCSARKETQYF; CDR3 DNA: TGTGCAAGTCGCCTGCGTCGGTGTAGCGCGAGGAAAGAGACCCAGTACTTC
D gene: TRBD2; clone size: .; V gene: TRBV6-5; J gene: TRBJ2-1; CDR3 protein: CASSPGLAGAGEQFF; CDR3 DNA: TGTGCCAGCAGTCCCGGACTAGCGGGTGCTGGGGAGCAGTTCTTC
D gene: .; clone size: .; V gene: TRBV4-1; J gene: TRBJ2-7; CDR3 protein: CASSQSPDAREQYF; CDR3 DNA: TGCGCCAGCAGCCAGTCCCCAGACGCCCGCGAGCAGTACTTC
D gene: .; clone size: .; V gene: TRBV2; J gene: TRBJ2-7; CDR3 protein: CASSEEATALYEQYF; CDR3 DNA: TGTGCCAGCAGTGAAGAGGCAACGGCTCTCTACGAGCAGTACTTC
D gene: .; clone size: .; V gene: TRBV7-9; J gene: TRBJ2-2; CDR3 protein: CASSLGGTGELFF; CDR3 DNA: TGTGCCAGCAGCTTAGGAGGCACCGGGGAGCTGTTTTTT
D gene: .; clone size: .; V gene: TRBV19; J gene: TRBJ2-2; CDR3 protein: CASSIDLETVNTGELFF; CDR3 DNA: TGTGCCAGTAGTATAGATCTAGAGACGGTGAACACCGGGGAGCTGTTTTTT
D gene: TRBD1; clone size: .; V gene: TRBV15; J gene: TRBJ2-2; CDR3 protein: CATSADRVTGELFF; CDR3 DNA: TGTGCCACCAGCGCGGACAGGGTCACCGGGGAGCTGTTTTTT
D gene: .; clone size: .; V gene: TRBV10-2; J gene: TRBJ1-1; CDR3 protein: CASSEPRVGYTEAFF; CDR3 DNA: TGCGCCAGCAGTGAGCCCAGGGTTGGGTACACTGAAGCTTTCTTT
D gene: TRBD1; clone size: .; V gene: TRBV30; J gene: TRBJ2-3; CDR3 protein: CALDRVSTDTQYF; CDR3 DNA: TGTGCCTTAGACAGGGTGAGCACAGATACGCAGTATTTT
D gene: .; clone size: .; V gene: TRBV5-6; J gene: TRBJ2-1; CDR3 protein: CASSFNPNLEQFF; CDR3 DNA: TGTGCCAGCAGCTTCAACCCCAACCTAGAGCAGTTCTTC
D gene: .; clone size: .; V gene: TRBV28; J gene: TRBJ2-7; CDR3 protein: CASTPHRDGNYEQYF; CDR3 DNA: TGTGCCAGCACCCCCCATCGGGACGGCAACTACGAGCAGTACTTC
D gene: .; clone size: .; V gene: TRBV28; J gene: TRBJ2-5; CDR3 protein: CASSLWVGVETQYF; CDR3 DNA: TGTGCCAGCAGTTTATGGGTAGGGGTAGAGACCCAGTACTTC
D gene: .; clone size: once; V gene: TRBV6-1; J gene: TRBJ1-1; CDR3 protein: CASSIRLTEAFF; CDR3 DNA: TGTGCCAGCAGTATACGGTTGACTGAAGCTTTCTTT
D gene: TRBD1; clone size: .; V gene: TRBV2; J gene: TRBJ1-1; CDR3 protein: CASSEALQGVNTEAFF; CDR3 DNA: TGTGCCAGCAGTGAAGCGCTCCAGGGGGTGAACACTGAAGCTTTCTTT
D gene: .; clone size: .; V gene: TRBV27; J gene: TRBJ1-5; CDR3 protein: CASSLMGAGSNQPQHF; CDR3 DNA: TGTGCCAGCAGTTTAATGGGGGCGGGTAGCAATCAGCCCCAGCATTTT
D gene: .; clone size: .; V gene: TRBV7-8; J gene: TRBJ1-3; CDR3 protein: CASSPGSGNTIYF; CDR3 DNA: TGTGCCAGCAGCCCGGGCTCTGGAAACACCATATATTTT
D gene: .; clone size: .; V gene: TRBV9; J gene: TRBJ2-7; CDR3 protein: CASSVGSDTNEQYF; CDR3 DNA: TGTGCCAGCAGCGTAGGGTCGGACACTAACGAGCAGTACTTC
D gene: .; clone size: .; V gene: TRBV2; J gene: TRBJ1-6; CDR3 protein: CASSPVGQNPNNSPLHF; CDR3 DNA: TGTGCCAGCAGCCCCGTCGGACAGAATCCTAATAATTCACCCCTCCACTTT
D gene: .; clone size: .; V gene: TRBV29-1; J gene: TRBJ2-6; CDR3 protein: CSVGVGGTDSGANVLTF; CDR3 DNA: TGCAGCGTTGGGGTAGGCGGGACGGACTCTGGGGCCAACGTCCTGACTTTC
D gene: .; clone size: .; V gene: TRBV6-1; J gene: TRBJ2-1; CDR3 protein: CASSEDNEQFF; CDR3 DNA: TGTGCCAGCAGTGAGGACAATGAGCAGTTCTTC